The 22 T cell receptor beta chains given below trace back to one sample, sequenced in a study of CD8 T cells in ankylosing spondylitis. TCRdb called the 5' RACE reads again in MiXCR, with one record for every CDR3 protein. The sample includes approximately 190,000 distinct CDR3 sequences, over 10% seen only once; the top ten take about 10%. Sequencing was carried out using blood, either unsorted or a sorted T cell fraction (not recorded which). These receptors were taken from a female donor with ankylosing spondylitis or in good health (not recorded which).

This clonotype was detected many times. The chain employs TRBV18 and TRBJ1-5; D is ambiguous. Trimming took off 2 bases at V and 1 base at J, with 9 bases between the two ends. This CDR3 is built from 15 residues. Germline V gene sequence: CDR1 KGHSH, CDR2 LQKENI. CDR3 sequence (DNA): TGTGCCAGCTCACCATGGGGAGGCAGCAATCAGCCCCAGCATTTT. Protein sequence: CASSPWGGSNQPQHF. The full variable domain, in which reference TRBV18 and TRBJ1-5 provide the parts outside the CDR3, is NAGVMQNPRHLVRRRGQEARLRCSPMKGHSHVYWYRQLPEEGLKFMVYLQKENIIDESGMPKERFSAEFPKEGPSILRIQQVVRGDSAAYFCASSPWGGSNQPQHFGDGTRLSIL.

This clonotype has just a few counts. The V gene is TRBV27, the J gene TRBJ1-4; maybe TRBD1 (5 bases). The ends were cut back, 1 base at V and 4 bases at J, with 7 bases in the middle. CDR3 length: 14 residues. From germline, CDR1 is MNHEY and CDR2 SMNVEV (reference sequence). The CDR3: CASSLYGGNEKLFF. The CDR3 nucleotides are TGTGCCAGCAGTTTATACGGGGGTAATGAAAAACTGTTTTTT.

The table lists this clonotype with a few counts. The chain links TRBV5-1 to TRBJ1-6; D not certain. Per germline, CDR1 SGHRS and CDR2 YFSETQ. V lost 4 bases, J lost 5 bases, and 4 bases lay in between. This CDR3 contains 12 residues. The CDR3 loop reads CASSQNNSPLHF. The CDR3 nucleotides are TGCGCCAGCAGCCAGAATAATTCACCCCTCCACTTT.

This clonotype showed up many times. The chain links TRBV12-3 or TRBV12-4 to TRBJ2-7; TRBD1 matches 8 bases. The CDR3 totals 13 residues. Trimming cost V 6 bases and J 5 bases; bases outside gene matches: 6. CDR3 sequence (DNA): TGTGCCAGCAGAAGGACAGGGTCTAACGAGCAGTACTTC. It translates to CASRRTGSNEQYF.

The V call is TRBV7-9, the J call TRBJ2-7; D is possibly TRBD1 (6 bases). Trimming took 5 bases from V and 2 from J, leaving 16 bases between them. Germline loops: CDR1 SEHNR, CDR2 FQNEAQ (reference sequence). CDR3 size: 15 residues. CDR3 DNA sequence: TGTGCCAGCAGCCGGACAGTGAACTTACCCTACGAGCAGTACTTC. Residues: CASSRTVNLPYEQYF.

This clonotype was seen a handful of times. The gene calls are TRBV11-1 and TRBJ1-1; 10 bases map to TRBD1. From germline, CDR1 is SGHAT and CDR2 FQDESV (reference sequence). V shed 5 bases, J shed 6 bases, and the junction held 15 bases outside the gene matches. The CDR3 loop spans 17 amino acids. The CDR3 DNA reads as TGTGCCAGCAGCCGCGGTCTCGACAGGGGGCGCAAACCTGAAGCTTTCTTT. It yields the protein CASSRGLDRGRKPEAFF.

This clonotype turned up a few times. V is TRBV5-1 and J is TRBJ1-1; possibly TRBD1 for D (5 bases). Deletions cut 0 bases from V and 6 bases from J, with 15 bases between. This CDR3 region has 15 residues. Per the germline V gene, CDR1 is SGHRS and CDR2 is YFSETQ. CDR3 sequence: CASSLAVSVGPEAFF. The CDR3 nucleotides are TGCGCCAGCAGCTTGGCCGTCTCTGTGGGGCCTGAAGCTTTCTTT. The variable domain in full, completed from reference TRBV5-1 and TRBJ1-1, reads KAGVTQTPRYLIKTRGQQVTLSCSPISGHRSVSWYQQTPGQGLQFLFEYFSETQRNKGNFPGRFSGRQFSNSRSEMNVSTLELGDSALYLCASSLAVSVGPEAFFGQGTRLTVV.

This clonotype came up many times. The CDR3 loop is CASSPPGHSSYNSPLHF. The CDR3 nucleotides read TGTGCCAGCAGTCCCCCGGGACACAGCTCCTATAATTCACCCCTCCACTTT. This chain uses TRBV27 with TRBJ1-6; D is perhaps TRBD1 (6 bases). V lost 5 bases and J lost 0, with 14 bases in between. The CDR3 consists of 17 residues. Germline CDR1 and CDR2: MNHEY and SMNVEV (reference sequence).

Ten or more counts support this clonotype. The chain couples TRBV4-3 to TRBJ2-1, with 9 nucleotides matching TRBD2. Trimming cost V 0 bases and J 5 bases; bases outside gene matches: 14. CDR3 size: 19 residues. In germline, CDR1 is LGHNA, CDR2 YSLEER. This CDR3 is CASSQEVGSGSLSNNEQFF. As DNA, the CDR3 is TGCGCCAGCAGCCAAGAAGTGGGTAGCGGGAGCCTTAGCAACAATGAGCAGTTCTTC.

This clonotype was found many times. This chain uses TRBV6-1 with TRBJ1-1; D gene unclear. Looked up from germline, CDR1 is MNHNS and CDR2 is SASEGT. Trimming shortened V by 6 bases and J by 4 bases, and 12 bases separated the two germline ends. CDR3 length: 13 residues. The CDR3 loop is CASSWGLRTEAFF. CDR3 nucleotide sequence: TGTGCCAGCAGCTGGGGATTACGCACTGAAGCTTTCTTT.

The V call is TRBV5-1, the J call TRBJ2-1; D is perhaps TRBD1 or TRBD2 (5 bases each). Trimming shortened V by 0 bases and J by 5 bases, and 12 bases separated the two germline ends. The CDR3 loop spans 15 amino acids. Germline assignment: CDR1 SGHRS and CDR2 YFSETQ. The CDR3 spells CASSLVRDPHNEQFF. The CDR3 coding sequence is TGCGCCAGCAGCTTGGTACGGGACCCGCACAATGAGCAGTTCTTC.

This chain joins TRBV5-1 and TRBJ2-3; TRBD2 agrees at 8 bases. V shed 0 bases, J shed 2 bases, and the junction held 5 bases outside the gene matches. The germline V gene has CDR1 SGHRS and CDR2 YFSETQ. The CDR3 is 16 amino acids. The CDR3 DNA reads as TGCGCCAGCAGCTTGGGGACTAGCAGCAACACAGATACGCAGTATTTT. Residues: CASSLGTSSNTDTQYF.

This clonotype was found a few times. CDR3 bases: TGTGCCAGCAGTCCGGCGAGGGCGAACACTGAAGCTTTCTTT. Amino acid sequence: CASSPARANTEAFF. V is TRBV6-2 or TRBV6-3 and J is TRBJ1-1; D uncertain. The V gene's germline CDR1 is MNHEY and CDR2 SVGEGT. V lost 5 bases and J 1 base, leaving 11 bases between the germline ends. CDR3 length: 14 amino acids.

The sample holds many counts of this clonotype. The chain joins TRBV5-1 to TRBJ2-1, with D possibly TRBD2 on 5 matching bases. The CDR3 is 15 amino acids. CDR1 and CDR2 from the germline V gene are SGHRS and YFSETQ. With 5 bases removed from V and 4 bases from J, the gap between germline ends came to 16 bases. The CDR3 loop reads CASSMGGLRYNEQFF. The CDR3 bases are TGCGCCAGCAGTATGGGCGGGCTGCGGTACAATGAGCAGTTCTTC.

The chain combines TRBV7-2 with TRBJ2-3; 8 bases match TRBD2. The CDR3 runs to 15 residues. The germline gives CDR1 SGHTA, CDR2 FQGNSA. With V trimmed by 4 bases and J by 1 base, 4 bases remained unmatched. CDR3 DNA: TGTGCCAGCAGCTCAGCGGGAGCTGGCACAGATACGCAGTATTTT. It encodes CASSSAGAGTDTQYF.

This clonotype has a handful of counts. CDR3 nucleotides: TGCGCCAGCAGCTTGGTTTCTACCAGGGCCAGGGCAGCCTACGAGCAGTACTTC. It codes for CASSLVSTRARAAYEQYF. This chain links TRBV5-1 with TRBJ2-7; TRBD1 might be the D (5 bases). This CDR3 is 18 amino acids long. The germline CDR1 and CDR2 sequences are SGHRS and YFSETQ. The V and J ends lost 0 bases and 2 bases respectively, with 21 bases between them.

In this sample, this clonotype turned up many times. The rearrangement joins TRBV15 to TRBJ2-1; 9 bases agree with TRBD2. With V trimmed by 3 bases and J by 7 bases, 1 base remained unmatched. Germline V gene data show CDR1 as LNHNV and CDR2 as YYDKDF (reference sequence). This CDR3 has 13 residues. CDR3 DNA: TGTGCCACCAGCAGCCTAGCGGGGAATGAGCAGTTCTTC. Translated: CATSSLAGNEQFF.

This clonotype has at least ten counts. The chain employs TRBV7-2 and TRBJ2-7; tentative D call: TRBD2 (5 bases). The V end lost 1 base, the J end lost 6 bases, and 19 bases lay between the germline ends. This CDR3 has 16 residues. Germline V gives CDR1 SGHTA, CDR2 FQGNSA. CDR3 nucleotides: TGTGCCAGCAGCTTAGTGGGCGGAAGACTAAGTCGCGAGCAGTACTTC. As protein: CASSLVGGRLSREQYF.

A few counts support this clonotype. This rearrangement joins TRBV7-2 to TRBJ2-7; D call uncertain. V was clipped by 0 bases and J by 3 bases, with 6 bases between them. The CDR3 length is 13 residues. CDR1 is SGHTA and CDR2 is FQGNSA in the germline V gene. The CDR3 protein is CASSLANRYEQYF. The CDR3 bases are TGTGCCAGCAGCTTAGCGAATCGCTACGAGCAGTACTTC.

At least ten counts were recorded for this clonotype. The rearrangement links TRBV20-1 to TRBJ2-7; perhaps TRBD2 as D (6 bases). The CDR3 covers 15 residues. The germline V and J ends were trimmed by 1 base and 2 bases, with 15 bases remaining between them. CDR1 is DFQATT, CDR2 SNEGSKA, per germline (reference sequence). The DNA of the CDR3 is TGCAGTGCTAGAGCCTTGTCCCGGGAGCCCTACGAGCAGTACTTC. The encoded protein is CSARALSREPYEQYF.

This clonotype was picked up many times. This chain uses TRBV18 with TRBJ1-1; no clear D gene. The germline V gene has CDR1 KGHSH and CDR2 LQKENI. This CDR3 region has 14 residues. Trimming removed 2 bases from V and 8 bases from J, with 15 bases in between. The CDR3 sequence: CASSPATRSWEAFF. Here the CDR3 DNA reads TGTGCCAGCTCACCAGCGACGCGATCTTGGGAAGCTTTCTTT.

The rearrangement uses TRBV5-5 and TRBJ2-7; TRBD1 agrees at 8 bases. The CDR3 sequence is 12 residues long. The germline V gene has CDR1 SGHKS and CDR2 YYEKEE (reference sequence). V lost 5 bases to trimming and J lost 4 bases; unmatched junction nucleotides: 2. The CDR3 loop reads CASRTGAYEQYF. The CDR3 bases are TGTGCCAGCAGGACAGGGGCTTACGAGCAGTACTTC.